These T cell receptor beta chains were read from a single sample in a study of T cell responses to AZD1222 COVID-19 vaccine. Assay: immunoSEQ multiplex PCR; the TCRdb copy retains only in-frame clones and omits some. Here the sample spans about 99,000 clones, about 93% being singletons. Sequenced here: peripheral blood, sampled on day 0 of AZD1222 vaccination. All receptors derive from an adult in good health. The CDR3 runs from the conserved cysteine through the conserved F or W. The D gene is left open where the match is weak. The size entry is marked missing in some rows and otherwise reads once, few, many or a size class.

DNA: TGCGCCAGCAGCTTCGAAGGGAACACTGAAGCTTTCTTT
CDR3: CASSFEGNTEAFF
J: TRBJ1-1
size: -
V: TRBV5-1
D: -

DNA: TGTGCCAGCAGCTTCGCAGGGGATACTAACTATGGCTACACCTTC
CDR3: CASSFAGDTNYGYTF
J: TRBJ1-2
size: -
V: TRBV7-9
D: -

DNA: TGTGCCAGCAGCTTAGAGAGGGTTGTGACAGGGGCCTATGGCTACACCTTC
CDR3: CASSLERVVTGAYGYTF
J: TRBJ1-2
size: -
V: TRBV7-8
D: TRBD1

DNA: TGCGCCAGCAGCCCGGGCGGTGGAGAGACCCAGTACTTC
CDR3: CASSPGGGETQYF
J: TRBJ2-5
size: few
V: TRBV5-1
D: -

DNA: TGTGCCAGCTCACCACCCCAAATTCTTCAGGACAGGGACTATGGCTACACCTTC
CDR3: CASSPPQILQDRDYGYTF
J: TRBJ1-2
size: once
V: TRBV18
D: TRBD1

DNA: TGTGCCAGCAGCCCTAGTACCCCTTACGAGCAGTACTTC
CDR3: CASSPSTPYEQYF
J: TRBJ2-7
size: -
V: TRBV4-2
D: -

DNA: TGCGCCAGCAGCCAAGGGGTGGTCCGGGGGTTAGCCAAAAACATTCAGTACTTC
CDR3: CASSQGVVRGLAKNIQYF
J: TRBJ2-4
size: -
V: TRBV4-1
D: -

DNA: TGTGCCAGCAGCTCTGACTATTGGGCTCGGGGCACAGATACGCAGTATTTT
CDR3: CASSSDYWARGTDTQYF
J: TRBJ2-3
size: -
V: TRBV7-9
D: -

DNA: TGTGCCAGCAGATACAGCTCCTACGAGCAGTACTTC
CDR3: CASRYSSYEQYF
J: TRBJ2-7
size: -
V: TRBV2
D: -

DNA: TGTGCCATCAGTGGCGGGACAGGGGCCCACAATGAGCAGTTCTTC
CDR3: CAISGGTGAHNEQFF
J: TRBJ2-1
size: -
V: TRBV10-3
D: TRBD1

DNA: TGTGCCAGCAGTGATGCTGCCAATCAGCCCCAGCATTTT
CDR3: CASSDAANQPQHF
J: TRBJ1-5
size: -
V: TRBV2
D: -

DNA: TGCGCCAGCAGCTTGGCATCCGGACAGGGGGCTTATGGCTACACCTTC
CDR3: CASSLASGQGAYGYTF
J: TRBJ1-2
size: once
V: TRBV5-1
D: TRBD1

DNA: TGTGCCAGCAGCGTTAACCCTGGAGCTAACTATGGCTACACCTTC
CDR3: CASSVNPGANYGYTF
J: TRBJ1-2
size: once
V: TRBV27
D: -

DNA: TGTGCCAGCTCACCAAGTATACCGGCAGCCTATAACTATGGCTACACCTTC
CDR3: CASSPSIPAAYNYGYTF
J: TRBJ1-2
size: -
V: TRBV18
D: -

DNA: TGCGCCAGCAGCCAAGATCGGGGAAACTATGGCTACACCTTC
CDR3: CASSQDRGNYGYTF
J: TRBJ1-2
size: -
V: TRBV4-3
D: -

DNA: TGTGCCAGCTCATTCCGCGGGAACACTGAAGCTTTCTTT
CDR3: CASSFRGNTEAFF
J: TRBJ1-1
size: -
V: TRBV18
D: -

DNA: TGTGCCAGCAGCGTTTTAGCGGGAGGCGGGGACGAGCAGTACTTC
CDR3: CASSVLAGGGDEQYF
J: TRBJ2-7
size: -
V: TRBV9
D: TRBD2

DNA: TGTGCCACCAAAGGGGGACTAGGTGCCTACGAGCAGTACTTC
CDR3: CATKGGLGAYEQYF
J: TRBJ2-7
size: -
V: TRBV19
D: TRBD2

DNA: TGTGCCAGCAGCTTTTCTGGTAGCGGGACCTACAATGAGCAGTTCTTC
CDR3: CASSFSGSGTYNEQFF
J: TRBJ2-1
size: -
V: TRBV7-2
D: TRBD2

DNA: TGTGCCAGCCGCCGGACTAGCGGTCCCTACGAGCAGTACTTC
CDR3: CASRRTSGPYEQYF
J: TRBJ2-7
size: once
V: TRBV6-5
D: TRBD2

DNA: TGTGCCAGCAGCTTAGTCTGGGCAGGGTACTACGACGAGCAGTACTTC
CDR3: CASSLVWAGYYDEQYF
J: TRBJ2-7
size: -
V: TRBV7-2
D: -

DNA: TGTGCCAGTAGTATACAGGGTATCGGTGGCTACACCTTC
CDR3: CASSIQGIGGYTF
J: TRBJ1-2
size: once
V: TRBV19
D: -

DNA: TGTGCCAGCAGTTACTCGGAGGGGGGGGGAGCTTTCTTT
CDR3: CASSYSEGGGAFF
J: TRBJ1-1
size: -
V: TRBV6-5
D: -

DNA: TGTGCCAGCAGTGAATGGGACTTTCAAGAGACCCAGTACTTC
CDR3: CASSEWDFQETQYF
J: TRBJ2-5
size: -
V: TRBV28
D: -

DNA: TGTGCCAGCAGCTTGGCCAGGGACCACGAGCAGTACTTC
CDR3: CASSLARDHEQYF
J: TRBJ2-7
size: -
V: TRBV5-5
D: -

DNA: TGTGCCAGCATTTTCGGACAGGGAGTCTACGAGCAGTACTTC
CDR3: CASIFGQGVYEQYF
J: TRBJ2-7
size: -
V: TRBV6-5
D: TRBD1

DNA: TGTGCCATCAGTGAGTCGGGGACAGGACAAGAGACCCAGTACTTC
CDR3: CAISESGTGQETQYF
J: TRBJ2-5
size: once
V: TRBV10-3
D: TRBD1

DNA: TGTGCCAGCAGCTTAGACAGGGGGTACACTGAAGCTTTCTTT
CDR3: CASSLDRGYTEAFF
J: TRBJ1-1
size: -
V: TRBV7-9
D: TRBD1

DNA: TGCGCCAGCAGCTCGGGGTCCTTCAGCGGGGAGCTGTTTTTT
CDR3: CASSSGSFSGELFF
J: TRBJ2-2
size: -
V: TRBV10-1
D: -

DNA: TGTGCCAGCAGTTCCGTCGGAGAGACCCAGTACTTC
CDR3: CASSSVGETQYF
J: TRBJ2-5
size: -
V: TRBV6-6
D: -

DNA: TGTGCCAGCAGCATCGGAACTAGCACGTACAATGAGCAGTTCTTC
CDR3: CASSIGTSTYNEQFF
J: TRBJ2-1
size: few
V: TRBV7-2
D: -

DNA: TGTGCCAGCAGCCCTCGGACAGGGCGGGTTGAAAAACTGTTTTTT
CDR3: CASSPRTGRVEKLFF
J: TRBJ1-4
size: -
V: TRBV9
D: TRBD1

DNA: TGTGCCAGCAGATTTGACAGGGGAGTCGGCACTGAAGCTTTCTTT
CDR3: CASRFDRGVGTEAFF
J: TRBJ1-1
size: -
V: TRBV2
D: TRBD1

DNA: TGTGCCAGCAGCTCGGGAGGGGATGAGCAGTTCTTC
CDR3: CASSSGGDEQFF
J: TRBJ2-1
size: -
V: TRBV4-2
D: TRBD2

DNA: TGTGCCAGCCGGATAGCGGGAAGAGGCAATGAGCAGTTCTTC
CDR3: CASRIAGRGNEQFF
J: TRBJ2-1
size: -
V: TRBV3-1/TRBV3-2
D: TRBD2

DNA: TGTGCCAGCAGCTTGGAAAGACTCGGGGGCTACACCTTC
CDR3: CASSLERLGGYTF
J: TRBJ1-2
size: -
V: TRBV5-6
D: -

DNA: TGTGCCAGCACCCTCGCCAGCCCGTCCGGCGAGCAGTACTTC
CDR3: CASTLASPSGEQYF
J: TRBJ2-7
size: -
V: TRBV11-2
D: -

DNA: TGCAGTTCACAAGCGACAGAGACCCAGTACTTC
CDR3: CSSQATETQYF
J: TRBJ2-5
size: -
V: TRBV20-1
D: -

DNA: TGTGCCACTGCTTGGGAGACCCAGTACTTC
CDR3: CATAWETQYF
J: TRBJ2-5
size: -
V: TRBV5-8
D: -

DNA: TGCGCCAGCAGTCGGGGACTAGCGGGAGATCCGTATTTT
CDR3: CASSRGLAGDPYF
J: TRBJ2-3
size: -
V: TRBV5-1
D: TRBD2

DNA: TGCAGTGTTCAGGGGGCCAGCTTGAACTTC
CDR3: CSVQGASLNF
J: TRBJ2-7
size: -
V: TRBV20-1
D: TRBD1

DNA: TGTGCCAGCAGCTTCGGACAGGGGGTAAATGAGCAGTTCTTC
CDR3: CASSFGQGVNEQFF
J: TRBJ2-1
size: -
V: TRBV7-9
D: TRBD1

DNA: TGCGCCAGCAGCTCACAGGGCCCGGGTAGCAATCAGCCCCAGCATTTT
CDR3: CASSSQGPGSNQPQHF
J: TRBJ1-5
size: few
V: TRBV4-1
D: -

DNA: TGTGCCAGCACCCCGACGAACCCTATCGAGCAGTACTTC
CDR3: CASTPTNPIEQYF
J: TRBJ2-7
size: -
V: TRBV7-8
D: -

DNA: TGTGCCAGCAGTTTAGTGTCGGGCAGCCCTGTCACAGATACGCAGTATTTT
CDR3: CASSLVSGSPVTDTQYF
J: TRBJ2-3
size: once
V: TRBV28
D: -

DNA: TGTGCCATCACTGGGACCAGTAATTCACCCCTCCACTTT
CDR3: CAITGTSNSPLHF
J: TRBJ1-6
size: once
V: TRBV10-3
D: -

DNA: TGTGCCACCAGTGATCCCCGGGACCCAAGCTCCTACAATGAGCAGTTCTTC
CDR3: CATSDPRDPSSYNEQFF
J: TRBJ2-1
size: -
V: TRBV24-1
D: -

DNA: TGTGCCAGCAGCCAAGCTGGGGGCGGCACCGGGGAGCTGTTTTTT
CDR3: CASSQAGGGTGELFF
J: TRBJ2-2
size: -
V: TRBV3-1/TRBV3-2
D: -

DNA: TGCGCCAGCAGCTTGGCCTGGGGGGCCTCTGGAAACACCATATATTTT
CDR3: CASSLAWGASGNTIYF
J: TRBJ1-3
size: -
V: TRBV5-1
D: -